Given below is one T cell receptor (beta chain) in context. The antigen is not known. Healthy bone marrow donors supplied every sample. This CDR3 spans 16 amino acids. Trimming removed 6 bases at V and 0 bases at J, with 18 bases between. Germline-derived CDR1 and CDR2 are WNHNN and SYGVQD (reference sequence). The sample comes from a study of cytomegalovirus exposure and HLA in healthy donors. Study results and caveats: The authors listed around 150 TCR beta chains as cytomegalovirus-associated.

PCR primers comprised 60 Vbeta and 13 Jbeta primers. Profiling relied on immunoSEQ multiplex PCR, and the TCRdb table lists in-frame clones only, not all of them. The data contain about 160,000 clones, over 80% of them seen just once; the ten biggest clones take up around 4.1%. The receptor comes from a man in his fifties or sixties in good health and CMV-seropositive. Sequencing input: PBMCs. The chain carries TRBV10-1 and TRBJ2-7; maybe TRBD2 (6 bases). DNA for the CDR3: TGCGCCAGCAGCGCCGGGACTCCCCTGAGCTCCTACGAGCAGTACTTC. Encoded protein: CASSAGTPLSSYEQYF.